This T cell receptor (beta chain) is drawn from a study of OX40 agonist ivuxolimab in advanced cancers. The germline V gene has CDR1 SGHVS and CDR2 FQNEAQ. V was clipped by 5 bases and J by 0 bases, with 20 bases between them. CDR3 length: 17 residues. The table came from immunoSEQ multiplex PCR; TCRdb's copy has only in-frame clones and leaves some out. Here the sample spans around 63,000 clones, more than 80% being singletons. Patients were ruled out by autoimmune disease history or systemic immunosuppression. The chain joins TRBV7-8 to TRBJ2-7; a weak D match, TRBD1 (6 bases). This specimen was CD4+ or CD8+ T cells sorted from blood, taken in a trial of the OX40 agonist ivuxolimab. The TCR was taken from an adult with an advanced solid tumor such as melanoma, head and neck, liver or kidney cancer. CDR3 loop: CASSPHLLGHPSYEQYF. DNA for the CDR3: TGTGCCAGCAGCCCTCACCTCTTGGGACACCCCTCCTACGAGCAGTACTTC.